The 28 T cell receptor beta chains presented below share a single source sample, sequenced in a study of cytotoxic CD8 clonotypes in ibrutinib-treated CLL. Profiling relied on immunoSEQ multiplex PCR, and the TCRdb table lists in-frame clones only, not all of them. The data show about 150,000 clones, approximately 80% seen once. Sequencing used PBMCs, obtained after 24 months of ibrutinib treatment. These receptor sequences come from a human donor with chronic lymphocytic leukemia.

This clone was counted only a few times. The rearrangement links TRBV7-9 to TRBJ2-7, with D possibly being TRBD1 or TRBD2 (5 bases each). Trimming removed 5 bases from V and 2 bases from J, with 13 bases in between. The CDR3 has 14 residues. Germline V gives CDR1 SEHNR, CDR2 FQNEAQ (reference sequence). Here the CDR3 DNA reads TGTGCCAGCAGCCCAACCGGGACGACCTACGAGCAGTACTTC. Its protein product is CASSPTGTTYEQYF.

About this clone: One junction end disagrees with the germline gene, perhaps due to a read error. This chain links TRBV5-1 with TRBJ2-7; tentatively, D is TRBD1 (6 bases). The CDR3 length is 13 residues. Per germline, CDR1 SGHRS and CDR2 YFSETQ. CDR3 DNA: TGTGCCAGCAGCTTCGGGACATCCTCCGAGCAGTACTTC. Encoded protein: CASSFGTSSEQYF.

This chain connects TRBV7-8 to TRBJ2-5, with TRBD2 matching over 8 bases. The V gene's germline CDR1 is SGHVS and CDR2 FQNEAQ. This CDR3 has 15 amino acids. With 5 bases clipped from V and 5 bases from J, the junction kept 10 bases outside the gene matches. The CDR3 DNA reads TGTGCCAGCAGCACGACCGGGACTAGGTGGGAGACCCAGTACTTC. Residues: CASSTTGTRWETQYF.

The chain employs TRBV28 and TRBJ2-3, with 9 bases identical to TRBD2. Germline V gene data show CDR1 as MDHEN and CDR2 as SYDVKM. The CDR3 contains 17 residues. After removal of 5 bases from V and 4 bases from J, the junction contained 13 bases not matched to a gene. The CDR3 spells CASSSPTGGGAADTQYF. The CDR3 region has the DNA TGTGCCAGCAGTAGCCCCACTGGCGGGGGGGCCGCAGATACGCAGTATTTT.

The CDR3 protein is CASSTTGRLTEAFF. The CDR3 coding sequence is TGTGCCAGTAGTACGACAGGGCGGTTGACTGAAGCTTTCTTT. This chain joins TRBV19 and TRBJ1-1; TRBD1 matches 7 bases. CDR3 size: 14 residues. Germline V gives CDR1 LNHDA, CDR2 SQIVND (reference sequence). V was pared by 4 bases and J by 5 bases, with 7 bases of the junction left unmatched.

J is TRBJ2-2 and V is TRBV4-2, with D perhaps TRBD1 or TRBD2 (6 bases each). Per germline, CDR1 LGHNA and CDR2 YNFKEQ. Trimming removed 2 bases from V and 4 bases from J, with 11 bases in between. The CDR3 extends over 15 amino acids. The CDR3 bases are TGTGCCAGCAGCCAACGGGGGCTGCTCACCGGGGAGCTGTTTTTT. It yields the protein CASSQRGLLTGELFF.

A few counts support this clone. This chain uses TRBV7-9 with TRBJ2-7; 8 positions match TRBD2. The CDR3 length is 13 residues. After removal of 10 bases from V and 4 bases from J, the junction contained 9 bases not matched to a gene. Looked up from germline, CDR1 is SEHNR and CDR2 is FQNEAQ (reference sequence). CDR3 in DNA: TGTGCCACCACGAAGCGGGAGCTTTACGAGCAGTACTTC. As protein: CATTKRELYEQYF.

V gene TRBV2 combines with J gene TRBJ2-7; the D gene is possibly TRBD1 (8 bases). This CDR3 is built from 13 residues. Trimming removed 6 bases at V and 9 bases at J, with 18 bases between. Per the germline V gene, CDR1 is SNHLY and CDR2 is FYNNEI. In DNA form, the CDR3 reads TGTGCCAGCAGGGTCGGCACAGGGGGGGGGCAGTACTTC. It yields the protein CASRVGTGGGQYF.

The chain couples TRBV4-3 to TRBJ2-5; D is possibly TRBD2 (7 bases). V was shortened by 4 bases and J by 1 base, with 25 bases between the two germline ends. Germline CDR1 reads LGHNA; CDR2 reads YSLEER. The CDR3 covers 19 residues. CDR3 nucleotides: TGCGCCAGCAGCCGACGGGGCGTGGTTGCGGGGGCCCCCCAAGAGACCCAGTACTTC. Encoded protein: CASSRRGVVAGAPQETQYF.

The genes are TRBV4-3 and TRBJ2-3; the match to TRBD2 covers 7 bases. CDR1 is LGHNA and CDR2 is YSLEER in the germline V gene. The CDR3 is 16 residues long. With 0 bases clipped from V and 6 bases from J, the junction kept 9 bases outside the gene matches. CDR3: CASSQDRDPGGDTQYF. Here the CDR3 DNA reads TGCGCCAGCAGCCAAGACCGGGACCCCGGGGGGGATACGCAGTATTTT.

The J gene is TRBJ2-3, the V gene TRBV2; D call uncertain. Germline V lookup: CDR1 SNHLY, CDR2 FYNNEI. V was pared by 6 bases and J by 5 bases, with 9 bases between. The CDR3 has 12 amino acids. As DNA, the CDR3 is TGTGCCAGCAGGGACCCAGGAGATACGCAGTATTTT. It translates to CASRDPGDTQYF.

With regard to this clone: A junction end diverges from the germline sequence, so it may reflect a read error. Other DNA sequences in the sample encode the same CDR3. Here the CDR3 reads CASSPQGNTEAFF. CDR3 nucleotide sequence: TGTGCCAGCTCCCCACAGGGGAACACTGAAGCTTTCTTT. V gene TRBV18 combines with J gene TRBJ1-1; a possible D gene is TRBD1 (6 bases). Per the germline V gene, CDR1 is KGHSH and CDR2 is LQKENI. This CDR3 has 13 amino acids.

This chain links TRBV30 with TRBJ1-1; D might be TRBD1 (6 bases). The V end lost 1 base, the J end lost 5 bases, and 11 bases lay between the germline ends. The CDR3 loop spans 13 amino acids. Germline CDR1 GTSNPN, CDR2 SVGIG (reference sequence). CDR3 in amino acids: CAWSGHRETEAFF. The CDR3 region has the DNA TGTGCCTGGAGTGGACACAGGGAGACTGAAGCTTTCTTT.

This clone was detected once. V is TRBV10-3 and J is TRBJ1-2; no clear D. Germline V gene data show CDR1 as ENHRY and CDR2 as SYGVKD. The CDR3 sequence is 13 residues long. Trimming pared 2 bases from V and 1 base from J, leaving 5 bases between. The CDR3 coding sequence is TGTGCCATCAGTGAGGGCGTTAACTATGGCTACACCTTC. This translates into CAISEGVNYGYTF.

The gene calls are TRBV7-8 and TRBJ1-3, with TRBD1 as a possible D gene (6 bases). The CDR3 spans 16 residues. The V and J ends lost 5 bases and 2 bases respectively, with 16 bases between them. Germline V gives CDR1 SGHVS, CDR2 FQNEAQ. The CDR3 loop is CASSHPTGGAGNTIYF. CDR3 DNA: TGTGCCAGCAGCCATCCGACAGGAGGCGCTGGAAACACCATATATTTT.

Remarks on this clone: The junction shows a germline mismatch at one end, possibly a read error. The V and J genes are TRBV15 and TRBJ2-7; no firm D call. Germline CDR1 is LNHNV and CDR2 is YYDKDF (reference sequence). The CDR3 length is 12 residues. CDR3 bases: TGTGCCACCAGCACCGTACTGGGAACCCTCCACTTC. This gives the protein CATSTVLGTLHF. Full variable domain (rest looked up from reference TRBV15 and TRBJ2-7): DAMVIQNPRYQVTQFGKPVTLSCSQTLNHNVMYWYQQKSSQAPKLLFHYYDKDFNNEADTPDNFQSRRPNTSFCFLDIRSPGLGDTAMYLCATSTVLGTLHFGPGTRLTVT.

This chain links TRBV9 with TRBJ2-1; 11 bases are shared with TRBD2. CDR3 size: 18 residues. Germline CDR1 SGDLS, CDR2 YYNGEE. Trimming removed 0 bases from V and 2 bases from J; junction bases left unmatched: 7. CDR3 residues: CASSVAGSGGAAYNEQFF. The CDR3 coding sequence is TGTGCCAGCAGCGTAGCTGGTAGCGGGGGGGCCGCCTACAATGAGCAGTTCTTC.

A word on this clone: This may come from a read error, since a much larger clone is one base off. The CDR3 region has the DNA TGTGCCAGCAGCCAAGCCGGAGCGGCGCGGGGGGGCGGGGAGACCCAGTACTTC. Its translation is CASSQAGAARGGGETQYF. The chain combines TRBV4-2 with TRBJ2-5; TRBD2 aligns across 9 bases. The V gene's germline CDR1 is LGHNA and CDR2 YNFKEQ. V gave up 1 base and J gave up 5 bases; unmatched junction bases: 14. The CDR3 has 18 residues.

The chain joins TRBV9 to TRBJ2-5, with D maybe TRBD2 (5 bases). V gave up 0 bases and J gave up 5 bases, with 11 bases separating them. The V gene's germline CDR1 is SGDLS and CDR2 YYNGEE. This CDR3 has 14 amino acids. DNA for the CDR3: TGTGCCAGCAGCGTAGGAGGGTGGGCGGAGACCCAGTACTTC. This translates into CASSVGGWAETQYF.

The chain recombines TRBV4-3 with TRBJ2-3, with D possibly being TRBD2 (5 bases). CDR3 size: 15 residues. Trimming took off 1 base at V and 0 bases at J, with 8 bases between the two ends. The germline V gene encodes CDR1 LGHNA and CDR2 YSLEER. The DNA for the CDR3 is TGCGCCAGCAGCCAAGGGCGGGCCAGCACAGATACGCAGTATTTT. Amino acid sequence: CASSQGRASTDTQYF.

In regard to this clone: A read error may account for a junction end that differs from germline. This rearrangement joins TRBV19 to TRBJ2-7, with D unresolved. The germline V gene encodes CDR1 LNHDA and CDR2 SQIVND (reference sequence). The CDR3 loop spans 12 amino acids. CDR3 in amino acids: CASSKHSNEQYF. In nucleotides, the CDR3 is TGTGCCAGTAGTAAACACTCCAACGAGCAGTACTTC.

The chain couples TRBV28 to TRBJ1-2; 11 bases align to TRBD1. The J segment lost 9 bases and the V segment lost 5 bases, leaving 5 bases of the junction unmatched. This CDR3 contains 13 residues. Per the germline V gene, CDR1 is MDHEN and CDR2 is SYDVKM. The CDR3 nucleotides read TGTGCCAGCAGTCCGGGACAGGGGGGACGCTACACCTTC. Amino acids: CASSPGQGGRYTF.

This chain joins TRBV18 and TRBJ2-5; TRBD1 agrees at 9 bases. The CDR3 extends over 15 amino acids. Germline CDR1 and CDR2: KGHSH and LQKENI. The trim removed 3 bases at V and 5 bases at J, leaving 7 bases unmatched. The CDR3 reads CASSPLTGGGETQYF. CDR3 DNA: TGTGCCAGCTCACCCCTCACAGGGGGCGGGGAGACCCAGTACTTC.

The V call is TRBV7-6, the J call TRBJ2-7, with D unclear. This CDR3 spans 14 amino acids. Germline CDR1 and CDR2: SGHVS and FNYEAQ. V was shortened by 1 base and J by 0 bases, with 7 bases between the two germline ends. Written as DNA, the CDR3 is TGTGCCAGCAGCTTAGGTGGCTTCTCCTACGAGCAGTACTTC. It codes for CASSLGGFSYEQYF.

This clone was seen just once. The rearrangement uses TRBV5-1 and TRBJ2-7, with unresolved D. The CDR3 contains 14 residues. Germline CDR1 is SGHRS and CDR2 is YFSETQ. Trimming shortened V by 0 bases and J by 1 base, and 8 bases separated the two germline ends. CDR3 coding DNA: TGCGCCAGCAGCTTGGGGTCCCCATCCTACGAGCAGTACTTC. It encodes CASSLGSPSYEQYF.

This sequence joins TRBV7-2 and TRBJ1-3; D is ambiguous. V was pared by 5 bases and J by 0 bases, with 8 bases between. The CDR3 covers 14 residues. Germline-derived CDR1 and CDR2 are SGHTA and FQGNSA. CDR3 protein: CASSGRDSGNTIYF. In nucleotides, the CDR3 is TGTGCCAGCAGCGGGCGGGACTCTGGAAACACCATATATTTT. The variable domain in full, with the rest retrieved from reference TRBV7-2 and TRBJ1-3, is GAGVSQSPSNKVTEKGKDVELRCDPISGHTALYWYRQSLGQGLEFLIYFQGNSAPDKSGLPSDRFSAERTGGSVSTLTIQRTQQEDSAVYLCASSGRDSGNTIYFGEGSWLTVV.

This clone has just one count. The rearrangement links TRBV12-5 to TRBJ2-2; 9 positions match TRBD2. Trimming at V came to 1 base and at J to 6 bases, leaving 6 bases not matched to a gene. Looked up from germline, CDR1 is LGHNT and CDR2 is FRNRAP. The CDR3 has 16 amino acids. CDR3 in amino acids: CASGLALAGAAGELFF. The CDR3 nucleotides are TGTGCTAGTGGTTTGGCCTTAGCGGGAGCAGCCGGGGAGCTGTTTTTT.

The genes are TRBV7-9 and TRBJ2-7, with D possibly being TRBD1 or TRBD2 (6 bases each). The CDR3 is 15 amino acids. Germline V gene sequence: CDR1 SEHNR, CDR2 FQNEAQ (reference sequence). Trimming shortened V by 0 bases and J by 3 bases, and 12 bases separated the two germline ends. The CDR3 region has the DNA TGTGCCAGCAGCTTAGCGGGGGGCGGAATCTACGAGCAGTACTTC. Residues: CASSLAGGGIYEQYF.